The clone carrying this T cell receptor (beta chain) has only one observation. The antigen remains undetermined. This entry is derived from a study of regulatory and conventional T cells in RAG deficiency. Findings of the study overall: Patient subsets had shorter CDR3s; Omenn Treg-Tconv overlap exceeded 75%. Control T-cell subsets had markedly higher Shannon entropy and lower Simpson indices than RAG-deficient patients. Compared with controls, unique Treg TCR beta sequences dropped roughly 100-fold in Omenn syndrome and CID/AS.

V lost 4 bases and J lost 0, with 18 bases in between. From germline, CDR1 is SGDLS and CDR2 YYNGEE. This CDR3 region has 17 residues. The sorted regulatory T cells were CD4+, CD25-high and CD127-low, with genomic DNA sequenced. The table came from immunoSEQ multiplex PCR; TCRdb's copy has only in-frame clones and leaves some out. The repertoire holds tens of thousands of clones, with 90% to 95% as singletons. The same sample was also used in a study of regulatory T cells. From that second work: Amplification used 52 TRBV primers and 13 TRBJ primers. Regulatory T cells showed the strongest V-J pair restriction and V/J gene skewing among patient repertoires.

The chain joins TRBV9 to TRBJ2-3, with D uncertain. Sequenced sample: Tregs sorted from blood. The TCR sequence derives from a human donor in good health. CDR3 sequence (DNA): TGTGCCAGCAGCCTAACAATAGGGATGGGGAGCACAGATACGCAGTATTTT. This gives the protein CASSLTIGMGSTDTQYF.